The 23 T cell receptor beta chains listed next were all sequenced from one sample in a study of identical twins. TCRdb ran MiXCR on the 5' RACE reads and lists one entry per CDR3 protein. Of approximately 690,000 distinct CDR3 sequences in the sample, approximately 6% were seen once. The material sequenced was naive T cells sorted from blood. The source is a man younger than 35 in good health.

This clonotype was counted many times. This chain links TRBV6-2 or TRBV6-3 with TRBJ1-2, with D maybe TRBD1 (5 bases). This CDR3 is 12 amino acids long. The V gene's germline CDR1 is MNHEY and CDR2 SVGEGT. The ends were cut back, 6 bases at V and 2 bases at J, with 7 bases in the middle. CDR3 in amino acids: CASSRVNYGYTF. The CDR3 nucleotides are TGTGCCAGCAGCAGGGTGAACTATGGCTACACCTTC.

This clonotype was observed many times. The rearrangement joins TRBV5-1 to TRBJ2-2; TRBD2 agrees at 9 bases. The V and J ends lost 1 base and 4 bases, in that order; junction bases with no gene match: 2. Germline V gene lookup returns CDR1 SGHRS and CDR2 YFSETQ. The CDR3 runs 15 residues. CDR3: CASSLNSGSTGELFF. DNA for the CDR3: TGCGCCAGCAGCTTGAATAGCGGGAGCACCGGGGAGCTGTTTTTT. The complete variable domain, with remaining parts taken from reference TRBV5-1 and TRBJ2-2, reads KAGVTQTPRYLIKTRGQQVTLSCSPISGHRSVSWYQQTPGQGLQFLFEYFSETQRNKGNFPGRFSGRQFSNSRSEMNVSTLELGDSALYLCASSLNSGSTGELFFGEGSRLTVL.

This clonotype was counted ten times or more. This sequence joins TRBV29-1 and TRBJ1-1; maybe TRBD1 (5 bases). Germline CDR1 is SQVTM and CDR2 is ANQGSEA. V was trimmed by 0 bases and J by 3 bases, leaving 14 bases between them. The CDR3 contains 15 residues. The CDR3 region is CSVEDLGLGDTEAFF. The CDR3 nucleotides read TGCAGCGTTGAAGACTTGGGGTTAGGGGACACTGAAGCTTTCTTT.

This clonotype was observed a handful of times. The rearrangement links TRBV5-1 to TRBJ2-2; 14 bases are a match to TRBD2. The CDR3 is made up of 19 amino acids. Per germline, CDR1 SGHRS and CDR2 YFSETQ. The V gene end was trimmed by 4 bases and the J gene end by 7 bases; junction bases not matched to a gene: 15. The CDR3 reads CASSIAGTSGRRSGGELFF. The CDR3 DNA follows: TGCGCCAGCAGCATAGCCGGGACTAGCGGGAGAAGAAGTGGCGGGGAGCTGTTTTTT.

This clonotype has at least ten counts. V gene TRBV5-1 combines with J gene TRBJ1-1; weak D call: TRBD1 (5 bases). This CDR3 is 16 amino acids long. The V end lost 5 bases, the J end lost 1 base, and 18 bases lay between the germline ends. Germline CDR1 reads SGHRS; CDR2 reads YFSETQ. CDR3 amino acids: CASRSGQGKQNTEAFF. CDR3 nucleotides: TGCGCCAGCAGGTCGGGGCAGGGAAAACAGAACACTGAAGCTTTCTTT.

CDR3 coding DNA: TGTGCCAGCAGCTTATTGGGAGCCTCCACCGGGGAGCTGTTTTTT. It translates to CASSLLGASTGELFF. The V call is TRBV7-9, the J call TRBJ2-2; maybe TRBD2 (5 bases). CDR1 and CDR2 (germline): SEHNR, FQNEAQ (reference sequence). The ends were cut back, 2 bases at V and 4 bases at J, with 11 bases in the middle. There are 15 residues in the CDR3. The complete variable domain, with remaining parts taken from reference TRBV7-9 and TRBJ2-2, reads DTGVSQNPRHKITKRGQNVTFRCDPISEHNRLYWYRQTLGQGPEFLTYFQNEAQLEKSRLLSDRFSAERPKGSFSTLEIQRTEQGDSAMYLCASSLLGASTGELFFGEGSRLTVL.

Of note for this clonotype: Mismatch with germline at one junction end may stem from a read error. The V gene is TRBV7-2, the J gene TRBJ2-1; D is ambiguous. This CDR3 comprises 17 residues. Germline CDR1 is SGHTA and CDR2 is FQGNSA. The CDR3, as DNA: TGTGCCAGCAGCTCGCCTACCCGGCCAGGCCCGTACAATGAACAGTTCTTC. Residues: CASSSPTRPGPYNEQFF.

This clonotype has a count of ten or more. This chain links TRBV6-5 with TRBJ2-7, with 8 bases lining up with TRBD1. The CDR3 covers 15 residues. The germline CDR1 and CDR2 sequences are MNHEY and SVGAGI. V shed 2 bases, J shed 2 bases, and the junction held 5 bases outside the gene matches. CDR3 sequence (DNA): TGTGCCAGCAGTTACGCGGCGGACAGGGCCTACGAGCAGTACGTC. Encoded protein: CASSYAADRAYEQYV.

This clonotype came up many times. The J gene is TRBJ1-1, the V gene TRBV6-1; tentatively, D is TRBD1 (5 bases). Trimming removed 6 bases from V and 5 bases from J, with 19 bases in between. CDR3 length: 15 residues. Germline lookup yields CDR1 MNHNS and CDR2 SASEGT. CDR3 protein: CASSPRVLVGTEAFF. DNA for the CDR3: TGTGCCAGCAGCCCCAGGGTTTTGGTGGGAACTGAAGCTTTCTTT.

This clonotype was detected a few times. This rearrangement joins TRBV24-1 to TRBJ2-3, with 11 bases fitting TRBD1. Germline CDR1 and CDR2: KGHDR and SFDVKD. V gave up 7 bases and J gave up 4 bases; unmatched junction bases: 3. CDR3 length: 14 amino acids. The CDR3 DNA is TGTGCCACCAGGGGGACAGGGGGGGCAGATACGCAGTATTTT. It encodes CATRGTGGADTQYF.

This clonotype has a count of ten or more. V and J are TRBV24-1 and TRBJ2-7; TRBD1 matches 7 bases. This CDR3 is built from 14 residues. Germline V gene lookup returns CDR1 KGHDR and CDR2 SFDVKD. Unmatched junction bases numbered 6, after V lost 3 bases and J lost 5 bases. As DNA, the CDR3 is TGTGCCACCAGTGATCCTTTAGGGGGCCACGAGCAGTACTTC. Translating gives CATSDPLGGHEQYF.

This chain joins TRBV7-7 and TRBJ2-2, with D perhaps being TRBD1 or TRBD2 (6 bases each). Deletions cut 4 bases from V and 7 bases from J, with 16 bases between. CDR1 is SSHAT and CDR2 is FNYEAQ in the germline V gene (reference sequence). The CDR3 contains 15 residues. For the CDR3, the DNA is TGTGCCAGCAGCTCCCCGGGGGCCTCCCTCGGGGAGCTGTTTTTT. Amino acid sequence: CASSSPGASLGELFF.

This clonotype was counted many times. The chain joins TRBV25-1 to TRBJ1-3; D not certain. Trimming shortened V by 7 bases and J by 0 bases, and 7 bases separated the two germline ends. CDR3 length: 13 amino acids. CDR1 is MGHDK and CDR2 is SYGVNS in the germline V gene. CDR3 nucleotide sequence: TGTGCCAGCACACGGACCTCTGGAAACACCATATATTTT. It yields the protein CASTRTSGNTIYF.

The chain couples TRBV18 to TRBJ2-3; possibly TRBD1 for D (6 bases). The V gene's germline CDR1 is KGHSH and CDR2 LQKENI. V gave up 8 bases and J gave up 6 bases, with 18 bases separating them. The CDR3 loop spans 14 amino acids. The CDR3 here is CASRYLRGADTQYF. The DNA for the CDR3 is TGTGCCAGCCGCTATCTCAGGGGTGCGGATACGCAGTATTTT.

CDR3 nucleotide sequence: TGTGCCAGCAGCTTACTTCCGGGGGGCAGGGAGACCCAGTACTTC. This gives the protein CASSLLPGGRETQYF. V and J are TRBV7-9 and TRBJ2-5; D perhaps matches TRBD2 (7 bases). The ends were cut back, 2 bases at V and 5 bases at J, with 15 bases in the middle. The CDR3 is 15 residues long. CDR1 SEHNR and CDR2 FQNEAQ come from the germline V gene (reference sequence).

The J gene is TRBJ2-4, the V gene TRBV6-2 or TRBV6-3; perhaps TRBD2 as D (6 bases). Germline V gene data show CDR1 as MNHEY and CDR2 as SVGEGT. The CDR3 has 19 amino acids. Between the trimmed V and J ends, which lost 6 bases and 0 bases, there was a span of 24 bases. The CDR3 sequence is CASSPHGLTGRLAKNIQYF. The CDR3 region has the DNA TGTGCCAGCAGCCCTCACGGACTAACGGGGAGATTAGCCAAAAACATTCAGTACTTC.

Many counts were recorded for this clonotype. The rearrangement joins TRBV4-2 to TRBJ2-2; 7 bases are shared with TRBD2. CDR1 is LGHNA, CDR2 YNFKEQ, per germline. V lost 0 bases, J lost 7 bases, and 11 bases stayed unmatched. The CDR3 loop spans 17 amino acids. CDR3 region: CASSQDIRTSQVGELFF. CDR3 DNA sequence: TGTGCCAGCAGCCAAGATATACGGACTAGTCAGGTCGGGGAGCTGTTTTTT.

This clonotype has at least ten counts. The chain joins TRBV7-7 to TRBJ2-5; the match to TRBD1 covers 7 bases. V was pared by 1 base and J by 5 bases, with 7 bases of the junction left unmatched. This CDR3 has 15 residues. The germline V gene encodes CDR1 SSHAT and CDR2 FNYEAQ (reference sequence). DNA for the CDR3: TGTGCCAGCAGCTTAGGACAGGGAAAGAGGGAGACCCAGTACTTC. Translation gives CASSLGQGKRETQYF.

In its sample, this clonotype was seen many times. V and J are TRBV20-1 and TRBJ1-4, with TRBD1 as a possible D gene (5 bases). In germline, CDR1 is DFQATT, CDR2 SNEGSKA (reference sequence). The CDR3 has 13 amino acids. Trimming pared 6 bases from V and 7 bases from J, leaving 15 bases between. The CDR3 spells CSASDQGGEKLFF. In DNA form, the CDR3 reads TGCAGTGCCTCGGATCAGGGTGGTGAAAAACTGTTTTTT.

As for this clonotype: The junction shows a germline mismatch at one end, possibly a read error. This chain joins TRBV18 and TRBJ2-1; TRBD1 or TRBD2 may be the D gene (5 bases each). This CDR3 has 14 amino acids. The germline gives CDR1 KGHSH, CDR2 LQKENI. Here the CDR3 reads CASSHGTGDATFRF. The CDR3 nucleotides are TGTGCCAGCTCTCATGGGACGGGCGACGCTACATTTCGCTTC.

The chain couples TRBV7-9 to TRBJ2-7; D is perhaps TRBD1 (6 bases). The CDR3 sequence is 15 residues long. The germline V gene has CDR1 SEHNR and CDR2 FQNEAQ (reference sequence). Trimming took off 5 bases at V and 2 bases at J, with 16 bases between the two ends. In nucleotides, the CDR3 is TGTGCCAGCAGCCGAACAGGGTTACCTCCCTACGAGCAGTACTTC. Translation gives CASSRTGLPPYEQYF.

This clonotype was observed many times. The chain carries TRBV20-1 and TRBJ2-3; TRBD2 aligns across 13 bases. The CDR3 length is 14 residues. CDR1 is DFQATT, CDR2 SNEGSKA, per germline (reference sequence). CDR3 in amino acids: CSGGGLAGLDTQYF. CDR3 DNA: TGCAGCGGGGGGGGACTAGCGGGATTAGATACGCAGTATTTT.

This clonotype has ten or more counts. DNA for the CDR3: TGCGCCAGCAGCCCTCAGGCCAGAGACTCTCACGGGGAGGGCTACACCTTC. It encodes CASSPQARDSHGEGYTF. This chain links TRBV5-1 with TRBJ1-2; no clear D. Germline-derived CDR1 and CDR2 are SGHRS and YFSETQ. The CDR3 extends over 17 amino acids. Trimming removed 4 bases at V and 8 bases at J, with 27 bases between.